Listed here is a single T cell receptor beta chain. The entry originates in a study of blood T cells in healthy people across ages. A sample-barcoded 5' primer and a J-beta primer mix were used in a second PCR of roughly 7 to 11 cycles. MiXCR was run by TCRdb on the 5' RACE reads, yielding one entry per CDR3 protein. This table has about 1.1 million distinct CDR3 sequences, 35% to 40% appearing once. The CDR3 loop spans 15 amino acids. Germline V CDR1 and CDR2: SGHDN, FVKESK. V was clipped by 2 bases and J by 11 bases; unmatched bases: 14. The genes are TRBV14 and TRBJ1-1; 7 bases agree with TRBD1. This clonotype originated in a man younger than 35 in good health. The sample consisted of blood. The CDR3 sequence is CASSQLRQGASRAFF. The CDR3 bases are TGTGCCAGCAGCCAACTCCGACAGGGAGCCTCGAGGGCTTTCTTT.